Listed here are 11 T cell receptor beta chains from one sample, sequenced in a study of CD8+CD57+ T cells in acquired aplastic anemia. Genomic DNA served as template for TCR beta VDJ and CDR3 profiling. MiXCR, run by TCRdb on the reads, gives a single entry per CDR3 protein. The sample lists around 200,000 distinct CDR3 sequences, 54% occurring once. Sequencing was done on a sample of sorted CD4+, CD8+, or CD8+CD57+ T cells (not recorded which) from PBMCs. These receptors were obtained from a human donor in good health, serving as a control.

In its sample, this clonotype was seen many times. The chain carries TRBV5-6 and TRBJ1-5, with D perhaps TRBD1 (5 bases). Trimming removed 2 bases from V and 1 base from J, with 10 bases in between. This CDR3 spans 15 amino acids. CDR1 is SGHDT and CDR2 is YYEEEE in the germline V gene. The CDR3 bases are TGTGCCAGCAGCTTTGGGGGTCTGAGCAATCAGCCCCAGCATTTT. This translates into CASSFGGLSNQPQHF. The entire variable domain, with the rest obtained from reference TRBV5-6 and TRBJ1-5, is as follows: DAGVTQSPTHLIKTRGQQVTLRCSPKSGHDTVSWYQQALGQGPQFIFQYYEEEERQRGNFPDRFSGHQFPNYSSELNVNALLLGDSALYLCASSFGGLSNQPQHFGDGTRLSIL.

This clonotype was seen at least ten times. This rearrangement joins TRBV5-1 to TRBJ2-1; D remains unclear. Germline V CDR1 and CDR2: SGHRS, YFSETQ. The CDR3 runs 12 residues. The V gene lost 2 bases and the J gene lost 5 bases, with 5 bases spanning the gap. CDR3 loop: CASSFEDNEQFF. The DNA of the CDR3 is TGCGCCAGCAGCTTCGAAGACAATGAGCAGTTCTTC.

Comments on this clonotype: A much larger clone lies one base from this, so it may be a read error. The V call is TRBV6-1, the J call TRBJ2-7; the match to TRBD1 covers 9 bases. Trimming cost V 3 bases and J 3 bases; bases outside gene matches: 9. This CDR3 region has 16 residues. The V gene's germline CDR1 is MNHNS and CDR2 SASEGT. The CDR3 reads CASSEPHGTGNYEQYF. CDR3 sequence (DNA): TGTGCCAGCAGTGAGCCCCACGGGACAGGGAACTACGAGCAGTACTTC.

This rearrangement joins TRBV30 to TRBJ1-1; D remains ambiguous. V lost 4 bases and J lost 1, with 10 bases in between. Germline CDR1 GTSNPN, CDR2 SVGIG (reference sequence). The CDR3 is 13 amino acids. CDR3 DNA sequence: TGTGCCTGGACGGGAAAGGCGAACACTGAAGCTTTCTTT. Encoded protein: CAWTGKANTEAFF.

This clonotype was counted many times. J is TRBJ1-6 and V is TRBV6-4, with 7 nucleotides matching TRBD1. Germline lookup yields CDR1 MRHNA and CDR2 SNTAGT. This CDR3 has 13 residues. Trimming at V came to 10 bases and at J to 9 bases, leaving 9 bases not matched to a gene. This CDR3 is CATRQGLGSPLHF. In DNA form, the CDR3 reads TGTGCCACCCGACAGGGACTGGGTTCACCCCTCCACTTT.

This clonotype has a handful of counts. A read error is possible here, since a much larger clone lies one base away. The chain recombines TRBV4-2 with TRBJ2-1; 10 nucleotides match TRBD2. This CDR3 region has 15 residues. Germline V lookup: CDR1 LGHNA, CDR2 YNFKEQ. V shed 5 bases, J shed 4 bases, and the junction held 5 bases outside the gene matches. The CDR3 protein is CASSGPSGGYNEQFF. CDR3 nucleotide sequence: TGTGCCAGCAGCGGGCCTAGCGGGGGTTACAATGAGCAGTTCTTC.

CDR3 loop: CATSAGQGNSPLHF. The CDR3 DNA reads TGTGCCACCAGTGCTGGACAGGGCAATTCACCCCTCCACTTT. The gene calls are TRBV24-1 and TRBJ1-6, with 8 bases identical to TRBD1. From germline, CDR1 is KGHDR and CDR2 SFDVKD. The CDR3 sequence is 14 residues long. V was pared by 5 bases and J by 7 bases, with 3 bases of the junction left unmatched.

In its sample, this clonotype was seen many times. The chain joins TRBV20-1 to TRBJ1-2; the D is unclear. The V end was cut by 0 bases, the J end by 0 bases, with 11 bases between. The CDR3 is made up of 15 amino acids. The germline V gene has CDR1 DFQATT and CDR2 SNEGSKA (reference sequence). CDR3 sequence: CSARDSGGSNYGYTF. Here the CDR3 DNA reads TGCAGTGCTAGAGATTCCGGCGGCTCTAACTATGGCTACACCTTC.

V usage is TRBV7-6 and J usage is TRBJ1-5; 7 nucleotides align to TRBD1. The CDR3 is 18 amino acids. Germline V gene data show CDR1 as SGHVS and CDR2 as FNYEAQ. V shed 3 bases and J 0 bases; nucleotides not matched to a gene: 11. CDR3 sequence reads: CASSFSSRDRYSNQPQHF. In DNA form, the CDR3 reads TGTGCCAGCAGCTTTTCGTCCCGGGACAGATATAGCAATCAGCCCCAGCATTTT.

This clonotype was found a few times. The J gene is TRBJ1-1, the V gene TRBV28; D is undetermined. V lost 4 bases to trimming and J lost 3 bases, with 3 bases between them. Germline values: CDR1 MDHEN, CDR2 SYDVKM. The CDR3 covers 11 residues. CDR3 in DNA: TGTGCCAGCAGTTGGGACACTGAAGCTTTCTTT. It specifies CASSWDTEAFF.

This clonotype occurred once. The chain combines TRBV25-1 with TRBJ1-2, with D uncertain. V was pared by 2 bases and J by 3 bases, with 7 bases between. The germline V gene encodes CDR1 MGHDK and CDR2 SYGVNS. The CDR3 runs to 13 residues. CDR3 loop: CASSEIGDYGYTF. The CDR3, as DNA: TGTGCCAGCAGTGAAATTGGAGACTATGGCTACACCTTC.